These 27 T cell receptor beta chains were all obtained from the same sample, sequenced in a study of T-cell memory formation after mild COVID-19. TCRdb reprocessed the 5' RACE reads via MiXCR and lists one record per CDR3 protein. The data show approximately 250,000 distinct CDR3 sequences, 15% to 20% seen once. The specimen was PBMCs or a T cell subset sorted from them (not recorded which). All receptors derive from a man between 18 and 35 years old who had mild COVID-19 (a few samples of this study predate the infection). Cell type and time point are not known.

Only a few counts were recorded for this clonotype. This sequence joins TRBV7-9 and TRBJ2-7; no firm D call. Germline CDR1 and CDR2: SEHNR and FQNEAQ (reference sequence). There are 13 residues in the CDR3. The ends were cut back, 5 bases at V and 7 bases at J, with 15 bases in the middle. CDR3 amino acids: CASSPTPLEEQYV. The CDR3 DNA is TGTGCCAGCAGCCCGACCCCCTTGGAAGAGCAGTACGTC.

V gene TRBV7-2 combines with J gene TRBJ2-3; 10 nucleotides line up with TRBD2. V dropped 5 bases and J dropped 2; count of bases not matched to a gene: 7. The germline gives CDR1 SGHTA, CDR2 FQGNSA. This CDR3 has 16 residues. The CDR3 bases are TGTGCCAGCAGCAAACAGCGGGGGGGCTCCACAGATACGCAGTATTTT. Protein: CASSKQRGGSTDTQYF. Full variable domain (remainder filled in from reference TRBV7-2 and TRBJ2-3): GAGVSQSPSNKVTEKGKDVELRCDPISGHTALYWYRQSLGQGLEFLIYFQGNSAPDKSGLPSDRFSAERTGGSVSTLTIQRTQQEDSAVYLCASSKQRGGSTDTQYFGPGTRLTVL.

V gene TRBV20-1 combines with J gene TRBJ1-2; no clear D gene. The ends were cut back, 0 bases at V and 8 bases at J, with 13 bases in the middle. CDR3 length: 13 amino acids. Germline V lookup: CDR1 DFQATT, CDR2 SNEGSKA (reference sequence). CDR3 in DNA: TGCAGTGCTAGAGACGGGCCTACGCGAGGCTACACCTTC. Translating it yields CSARDGPTRGYTF.

The V gene is TRBV5-1, the J gene TRBJ2-2, with a tentative D call TRBD1 (5 bases). Looked up from germline, CDR1 is SGHRS and CDR2 is YFSETQ. This CDR3 is 14 amino acids long. Trimming removed 4 bases from V and 5 bases from J, with 12 bases in between. The DNA of the CDR3 is TGCGCCAGCAGCGCCGCTGGGGCGACCGGGGAGCTGTTTTTT. Its translation is CASSAAGATGELFF.

This clonotype has at least ten counts. The V and J genes are TRBV15 and TRBJ1-4; 7 bases are a match to TRBD1. With V trimmed by 2 bases and J by 6 bases, 9 bases remained unmatched. In germline, CDR1 is LNHNV, CDR2 YYDKDF (reference sequence). This CDR3 has 16 residues. The CDR3 is CATSRSRGLGDEKLFF. DNA of the CDR3: TGTGCCACCAGCAGAAGCAGGGGGTTAGGCGATGAAAAACTGTTTTTT.

V and J are TRBV28 and TRBJ2-7; possible D gene TRBD2, 6 bases. The V end was cut by 2 bases, the J end by 2 bases, with 13 bases between. The CDR3 contains 15 residues. Germline CDR1 reads MDHEN; CDR2 reads SYDVKM. CDR3 DNA sequence: TGTGCCAGCAGTTTAAGGCGGACGGGGGCCTACGAGCAGTACGTC. Amino acids: CASSLRRTGAYEQYV.

The chain couples TRBV7-2 to TRBJ2-1, with 7 bases fitting TRBD2. The CDR3 spans 13 residues. V shed 4 bases, J shed 6 bases, and the junction held 3 bases outside the gene matches. Germline assignment: CDR1 SGHTA and CDR2 FQGNSA. Here the CDR3 DNA reads TGTGCCAGCAGCTCTCTAGCGGTCAATGAGCAGTTCTTC. It codes for CASSSLAVNEQFF.

V gene TRBV6-2 or TRBV6-3 combines with J gene TRBJ1-5; D unresolved. Germline CDR1 MNHEY, CDR2 SVGEGT. This CDR3 region has 12 residues. V lost 3 bases, J lost 7 bases, and 7 bases lay in between. The chain's CDR3 is CASSYRWQPQHF. CDR3 coding DNA: TGTGCCAGCAGTTATCGGTGGCAGCCCCAGCATTTT.

This chain uses TRBV10-1 with TRBJ2-7, with 7 bases that match TRBD1. The length of the CDR3 is 16 residues. The V and J ends lost 2 bases and 1 base, in that order; junction bases with no gene match: 8. Germline V gene data show CDR1 as WNHNN and CDR2 as SYGVQD (reference sequence). The CDR3 loop reads CASSERGRQGSYEQYF. The CDR3 DNA sequence: TGCGCCAGCAGTGAGAGAGGACGACAGGGATCCTACGAGCAGTACTTC.

The chain uses TRBV20-1 and TRBJ2-7; the match to TRBD2 covers 12 bases. The CDR3 totals 14 residues. The ends lost 1 base at V and 4 bases at J; junction bases unmatched: 2. Germline-derived CDR1 and CDR2 are DFQATT and SNEGSKA (reference sequence). The CDR3, as DNA: TGCAGTGCTAGAGGACTAGCGGGGGTTTACGAGCAGTACGTC. It codes for CSARGLAGVYEQYV.

The chain employs TRBV27 and TRBJ2-5; 14 bases are a match to TRBD2. This CDR3 is built from 18 residues. Unmatched junction bases numbered 8, after V lost 4 bases and J lost 1 base. Germline CDR1 and CDR2: MNHEY and SMNVEV (reference sequence). In nucleotides, the CDR3 is TGTGCCAGCAGTTCCGGGACTAGCGGGGGCCTCTTCCAAGAGACCCAGTACTTC. As protein: CASSSGTSGGLFQETQYF.

V gene TRBV2 combines with J gene TRBJ1-5, with no clear D. Germline CDR1 reads SNHLY; CDR2 reads FYNNEI. V lost 3 bases to trimming and J lost 5 bases, with 8 bases between them. This CDR3 has 13 amino acids. The chain's CDR3 is CASSDNSHQPQHF. CDR3 in DNA: TGTGCCAGCAGTGATAACAGTCATCAGCCCCAGCATTTT.

In its sample, this clonotype was seen many times. J is TRBJ1-6 and V is TRBV5-4; 8 bases match TRBD1. The CDR3 spans 15 residues. The ends lost 4 bases at V and 10 bases at J; junction bases unmatched: 10. Germline-derived CDR1 and CDR2 are SGHNT and YYREEE (reference sequence). The CDR3 DNA is TGTGCCAGCAGCCTGACAGGGGCTCTTCTGTCACCCCTCCACTTT. Protein sequence: CASSLTGALLSPLHF.

The chain has TRBV12-3 or TRBV12-4 and TRBJ2-5, with no clear D. This CDR3 contains 14 residues. The V and J ends lost 6 bases and 5 bases respectively, with 16 bases between them. The CDR3 nucleotides read TGTGCCAGCAGCTTCGGAGCTGTCGGGGAGACCCAGTACTTC. It yields the protein CASSFGAVGETQYF.

Details on this clonotype: One end of the junction varies from germline; a read error may be responsible. The chain recombines TRBV5-5 with TRBJ1-4; no clear D. The length of the CDR3 is 15 residues. Germline CDR1 SGHKS, CDR2 YYEKEE (reference sequence). CDR3 bases: TGTGCCAGCAGCTTGTCCCTAGGCACTAATGACAAACTGTTTTTT. It yields the protein CASSLSLGTNDKLFF.

The chain links TRBV7-2 to TRBJ1-1; 7 bases map to TRBD1. CDR3 length equals 13 residues. The V segment lost 5 bases and the J segment 6 bases; nucleotides outside the gene matches: 6. Germline CDR1 reads SGHTA; CDR2 reads FQGNSA. The CDR3 region has the DNA TGTGCCAGCAGCGTACAGGGGTGGGCTGAAGCTTTCTTT. Translation gives CASSVQGWAEAFF.

This clonotype was seen a single time. The chain employs TRBV4-1 and TRBJ2-3; D is unresolved. This CDR3 is 14 amino acids long. Germline V CDR1 and CDR2: MGHRA, YSYEKL. The germline V and J ends were trimmed by 3 bases and 0 bases, with 7 bases remaining between them. As DNA, the CDR3 is TGCGCCAGCAGCCAGCCCGACAGCACAGATACGCAGTATTTT. This sequence encodes CASSQPDSTDTQYF.

This clonotype was found a few times. The chain carries TRBV20-1 and TRBJ2-2; no definite D call. CDR3 length equals 12 residues. Germline CDR1 DFQATT, CDR2 SNEGSKA (reference sequence). The V end lost 7 bases, the J end lost 4 bases, and 10 bases lay between the germline ends. CDR3 protein: CSVPESTGELFF. CDR3 coding DNA: TGCAGTGTGCCGGAGAGCACCGGGGAGCTGTTTTTT.

This clonotype has more than one count but fewer than ten. The genes are TRBV7-2 and TRBJ1-2, with TRBD1 as a possible D gene (6 bases). Per germline, CDR1 SGHTA and CDR2 FQGNSA. V gave up 1 base and J gave up 8 bases, with 14 bases separating them. The CDR3 length is 14 residues. The DNA of the CDR3 is TGTGCCAGCAGCTTAGTCGGGGGCGTCGGAGGCTACACCTTC. Translated: CASSLVGGVGGYTF.

Ten or more counts support this clonotype. V usage is TRBV5-5 and J usage is TRBJ2-7; D remains ambiguous. CDR1 and CDR2 (germline): SGHKS, YYEKEE (reference sequence). CDR3 size: 14 residues. V was shortened by 1 base and J by 3 bases, with 11 bases between the two germline ends. CDR3 coding DNA: TGTGCCAGCAGCTTGCGGCAGATCGGCTACGAGCAGTACTTC. Translated, it gives CASSLRQIGYEQYF.

The rearrangement joins TRBV12-3 or TRBV12-4 to TRBJ2-7, with 8 bases matching TRBD1. This CDR3 comprises 14 residues. The V and J ends lost 6 bases and 3 bases, in that order; junction bases with no gene match: 7. The CDR3 here is CASRKTGENYEQYV. The CDR3 DNA sequence: TGTGCCAGCAGAAAGACAGGGGAAAACTACGAGCAGTACGTC.

The rearrangement joins TRBV7-7 to TRBJ2-3, with 7 bases lining up with TRBD2. CDR3 length: 14 residues. Per the germline V gene, CDR1 is SSHAT and CDR2 is FNYEAQ (reference sequence). Unmatched junction bases numbered 7, after V lost 2 bases and J lost 8 bases. CDR3 region: CASSLQAGSGTQYF. The CDR3 DNA follows: TGTGCCAGCAGCTTACAAGCGGGGTCCGGTACGCAGTATTTT.

This clonotype was recorded a few times. The J gene is TRBJ1-1, the V gene TRBV9, with D tentatively TRBD1 (5 bases). This CDR3 region has 14 residues. Germline loops: CDR1 SGDLS, CDR2 YYNGEE. The V end lost 4 bases, the J end lost 0 bases, and 10 bases lay between the germline ends. As DNA, the CDR3 is TGTGCCAGCAGCCCGGGGCGGATGAACACTGAAGCTTTCTTT. Protein product: CASSPGRMNTEAFF.

The V gene is TRBV3-1, the J gene TRBJ1-5, with D unresolved. CDR1 is LGHDT, CDR2 YNNKEL, per germline (reference sequence). V lost 3 bases and J 5 bases, leaving 8 bases between the germline ends. This CDR3 has 13 residues. Here the CDR3 DNA reads TGTGCCAGCAGCCATACTGGTTATCAGCCCCAGCATTTT. Its protein is CASSHTGYQPQHF.

This clonotype has a handful of counts. The chain carries TRBV7-6 and TRBJ2-3; D uncertain. V lost 5 bases and J 4 bases, leaving 13 bases between the germline ends. The CDR3 runs 14 residues. The germline V gene encodes CDR1 SGHVS and CDR2 FNYEAQ. In nucleotides, the CDR3 is TGTGCCAGCAGCCCGAACAGCCTAGCAGATACGCAGTATTTT. Its translation is CASSPNSLADTQYF.

The V call is TRBV5-1, the J call TRBJ2-1, with D possibly called TRBD1 or TRBD2 (5 bases each). The CDR3 length is 16 residues. Trimming left V 0 bases short and J 2 bases short, with 12 bases between. Germline V CDR1 and CDR2: SGHRS, YFSETQ. The CDR3 nucleotides read TGCGCCAGCAGCTTGGAGGGACCCCGAGCCTACAATGAGCAGTTCTTC. Translation: CASSLEGPRAYNEQFF. Supplemented by reference TRBV5-1 and TRBJ2-1, the full variable domain reads KAGVTQTPRYLIKTRGQQVTLSCSPISGHRSVSWYQQTPGQGLQFLFEYFSETQRNKGNFPGRFSGRQFSNSRSEMNVSTLELGDSALYLCASSLEGPRAYNEQFFGPGTRLTVL.

A few counts support this clonotype. This rearrangement joins TRBV6-5 to TRBJ2-5; 8 nucleotides match TRBD1. From germline, CDR1 is MNHEY and CDR2 SVGAGI. J lost 2 bases, V lost 6 bases, and 8 bases had no gene match. CDR3 size: 15 residues. CDR3 region: CASSPNTGGQETQYF. Here the CDR3 DNA reads TGTGCCAGCAGCCCGAATACAGGGGGGCAAGAGACCCAGTACTTC.